What follows are 24 T cell receptor beta chains derived from one specimen sequenced in a study of T cell repertoires in cytomegalovirus infection. TCRdb re-called the reads with MiXCR, one entry per CDR3 protein. The sample includes about half a million distinct CDR3 sequences, about 33% of them seen just once. The antigens for these receptors are not known. The sample here was cultured PBMCs, taken from culture after CMV antigen stimulation. Receptors were obtained from a human donor in good health (CMV status not recorded). Some clones in this sample may be carry-over from other donors' samples.

This clonotype showed up just once. This sequence joins TRBV28 and TRBJ2-7; TRBD1 aligns across 10 bases. The CDR3 runs to 15 residues. CDR1 and CDR2 (germline): MDHEN, SYDVKM. V lost 7 bases, J lost 5 bases, and 11 bases stayed unmatched. The CDR3 is CASTRPGQGFHEQYF. CDR3 DNA: TGTGCCAGCACTCGCCCGGGACAGGGGTTCCACGAGCAGTACTTC.

This clonotype came up a few times. The rearrangement links TRBV4-1 to TRBJ2-3, with D possibly called TRBD1 or TRBD2 (5 bases each). The CDR3 runs to 15 residues. V was shortened by 2 bases and J by 5 bases, with 14 bases between the two germline ends. Germline values: CDR1 MGHRA, CDR2 YSYEKL. The CDR3 sequence: CASSQQGPGGDTQYF. CDR3 bases: TGCGCCAGCAGCCAACAGGGCCCTGGGGGAGATACGCAGTATTTT.

The chain links TRBV7-2 to TRBJ2-7; D may be TRBD1 or TRBD2 (5 bases each). The germline CDR1 and CDR2 sequences are SGHTA and FQGNSA. This CDR3 spans 15 amino acids. V was trimmed by 3 bases and J by 5 bases, leaving 17 bases between them. DNA of the CDR3: TGTGCCAGCAGCTTCGTATCGGCAGGGACCGACGAGCAGTACTTC. Encoded protein: CASSFVSAGTDEQYF. Drawing the rest from reference TRBV7-2 and TRBJ2-7, the complete variable domain is GAGVSQSPSNKVTEKGKDVELRCDPISGHTALYWYRQSLGQGLEFLIYFQGNSAPDKSGLPSDRFSAERTGGSVSTLTIQRTQQEDSAVYLCASSFVSAGTDEQYFGPGTRLTVT.

This clonotype occurred a few times. This chain joins TRBV7-2 and TRBJ2-3; D is uncertain. CDR3 size: 13 residues. Trimming removed 4 bases at V and 4 bases at J, with 9 bases between. The germline V gene has CDR1 SGHTA and CDR2 FQGNSA. CDR3 sequence (DNA): TGTGCCAGCAGCTCAAAAATCGCAGATACGCAGTATTTT. Translated, it gives CASSSKIADTQYF. The full variable domain, rest sourced from reference TRBV7-2 and TRBJ2-3, is GAGVSQSPSNKVTEKGKDVELRCDPISGHTALYWYRQSLGQGLEFLIYFQGNSAPDKSGLPSDRFSAERTGGSVSTLTIQRTQQEDSAVYLCASSSKIADTQYFGPGTRLTVL.

The chain recombines TRBV7-2 with TRBJ2-7; D uncertain. From germline, CDR1 is SGHTA and CDR2 FQGNSA. The V and J ends lost 5 bases and 1 base respectively, with 18 bases between them. There are 16 residues in the CDR3. This CDR3 reads CASSLGPSNPSYEQYF. The CDR3 bases are TGTGCCAGCAGCCTTGGCCCTAGTAACCCTTCCTACGAGCAGTACTTC.

In this sample, this clonotype turned up a few times. The rearrangement uses TRBV6-2 or TRBV6-3 and TRBJ2-5; D possibly uses TRBD1 or TRBD2 (5 bases each). The CDR3 runs to 14 residues. Germline CDR1 reads MNHEY; CDR2 reads SVGEGT. The V end was cut by 0 bases, the J end by 5 bases, with 10 bases between. The CDR3 protein is CASSYSTWGETQYF. The CDR3 DNA reads TGTGCCAGCAGTTACTCGACTTGGGGGGAGACCCAGTACTTC.

The chain links TRBV20-1 to TRBJ1-4; no clear D gene. V was cut by 6 bases and J by 0 bases, with 11 bases left in between. The CDR3 is 14 amino acids. Looked up from germline, CDR1 is DFQATT and CDR2 is SNEGSKA (reference sequence). The CDR3 sequence is CSAEKLATNEKLFF. CDR3 coding DNA: TGCAGTGCAGAGAAGCTCGCAACTAATGAAAAACTGTTTTTT.

The genes are TRBV25-1 and TRBJ2-1; 12 bases are shared with TRBD2. The CDR3 is 15 residues long. V gave up 1 base and J gave up 7 bases; unmatched junction bases: 2. CDR1 is MGHDK and CDR2 is SYGVNS in the germline V gene. The CDR3: CASSESTSGSNEQFF. The CDR3 DNA follows: TGTGCCAGCAGTGAATCGACTAGCGGGAGTAATGAGCAGTTCTTC.

This clonotype appeared a few times. V usage is TRBV7-2 and J usage is TRBJ1-2; 8 bases are shared with TRBD1. The CDR3 consists of 13 residues. The trim removed 5 bases at V and 6 bases at J, leaving 5 bases unmatched. Germline V gene data show CDR1 as SGHTA and CDR2 as FQGNSA. The CDR3 coding sequence is TGTGCCAGCAGCCCGGACAGGGATCATGGCTACACCTTC. This translates into CASSPDRDHGYTF.

The V gene is TRBV10-2, the J gene TRBJ1-1, with 9 bases lining up with TRBD1. CDR1 and CDR2 (germline): WSHSY, SAAADI. V was clipped by 3 bases and J by 5 bases; unmatched bases: 7. CDR3 length: 15 amino acids. The CDR3 nucleotides are TGCGCCAGCAGTGATCCGGGACAGGGCCGGACTGAAGCTTTCTTT. Its protein is CASSDPGQGRTEAFF.

The chain carries TRBV7-3 and TRBJ2-3, with D hard to call. CDR3 length equals 14 residues. Germline lookup yields CDR1 SGHTA and CDR2 FQGTGA. Trimming removed 1 base from V and 3 bases from J, with 8 bases in between. The CDR3: CASSLSAGTDTQYF. CDR3 in DNA: TGTGCCAGCAGCTTAAGCGCCGGTACAGATACGCAGTATTTT.

The rearrangement uses TRBV7-2 and TRBJ1-5; D is uncertain. The germline V gene encodes CDR1 SGHTA and CDR2 FQGNSA. V lost 5 bases and J 3 bases, leaving 8 bases between the germline ends. This CDR3 has 13 residues. The CDR3 region is CASSPSYNQPQHF. The CDR3 nucleotides read TGTGCCAGCAGCCCCTCTTACAATCAGCCCCAGCATTTT.

As regards this clonotype: Since no conserved phenylalanine or tryptophan closes the CDR3, a read error is the likely cause. V is TRBV7-8 and J is TRBJ2-4; 10 positions agree with TRBD2. This CDR3 comprises 16 residues. The germline V gene has CDR1 SGHVS and CDR2 FQNEAQ. The CDR3 region has the DNA TGTGCCAGCAGCTTACTTACTAGCGGGAACAAAAACGTTCAGTACTTA. Its protein is CASSLLTSGNKNVQYL.

This clonotype was counted many times. The gene calls are TRBV20-1 and TRBJ1-2, with D maybe TRBD1 (5 bases). Germline values: CDR1 DFQATT, CDR2 SNEGSKA (reference sequence). CDR3 size: 14 residues. Trimming shortened V by 7 bases and J by 7 bases, and 22 bases separated the two germline ends. The CDR3 is CSVTTRGRLAGYTF. In nucleotides, the CDR3 is TGCAGTGTCACGACGAGGGGCCGGTTGGCTGGCTACACCTTC.

V is TRBV10-3 and J is TRBJ2-1, with D possibly being TRBD1 (5 bases). V dropped 7 bases and J dropped 8 bases, with 18 bases sitting between them. This CDR3 spans 14 amino acids. Germline CDR1 ENHRY, CDR2 SYGVKD. This CDR3 is CAITRAVLGHEQFF. The CDR3 nucleotides are TGTGCCATCACCCGGGCGGTATTGGGGCATGAGCAGTTCTTC.

The V call is TRBV20-1, the J call TRBJ1-2; D ambiguous. The CDR3 length is 11 residues. V was cut by 6 bases and J by 7 bases, with 12 bases left in between. Germline loops: CDR1 DFQATT, CDR2 SNEGSKA (reference sequence). CDR3 protein: CSAYGYSGYTF. As DNA, the CDR3 is TGCAGTGCCTATGGGTATAGTGGCTACACCTTC.

About this clonotype: The final CDR3 position lacks the conserved phenylalanine or tryptophan, pointing to a likely read error. J is TRBJ2-7 and V is TRBV6-1; TRBD2 matches at 10 bases. V was clipped by 7 bases and J by 2 bases; unmatched bases: 5. The CDR3 length is 14 residues. Germline V CDR1 and CDR2: MNHNS, SASEGT. The CDR3 coding sequence is TGTGCCAGCACTCTTCTAGCGGGAGCCTACGAGCAGTACTTG. Its translation: CASTLLAGAYEQYL.

This rearrangement joins TRBV4-1 to TRBJ2-7, with D possibly being TRBD2 (5 bases). The germline V gene encodes CDR1 MGHRA and CDR2 YSYEKL. The CDR3 is made up of 16 amino acids. Trimming shortened V by 1 base and J by 3 bases, and 16 bases separated the two germline ends. In DNA, the CDR3 is TGCGCCAGCAGCCAAGCCCCGTGGAGGTCCGACTACGAGCAGTACTTC. Amino acids: CASSQAPWRSDYEQYF.

The chain has TRBV28 and TRBJ2-1, with 14 nucleotides matching TRBD2. The trim removed 4 bases at V and 3 bases at J, leaving 17 bases unmatched. CDR1 and CDR2 (germline): MDHEN, SYDVKM. The CDR3 loop spans 21 amino acids. CDR3 nucleotides: TGTGCCAGCAGTTCACCTCGGACTAACTGGGGACTAGCGGGAGACTACAATGAGCAGTTCTTC. Translation: CASSSPRTNWGLAGDYNEQFF.

The J gene is TRBJ2-2, the V gene TRBV4-1, with 13 bases that match TRBD2. Germline values: CDR1 MGHRA, CDR2 YSYEKL. The ends lost 6 bases at V and 0 bases at J; junction bases unmatched: 7. The CDR3 runs to 18 residues. The CDR3 DNA follows: TGCGCCAGCAGTCCGGGACTAGCGGGATCCGCGAACACCGGGGAGCTGTTTTTT. Amino acids: CASSPGLAGSANTGELFF.

This clonotype was recorded many times. This rearrangement joins TRBV7-2 to TRBJ2-1, with 14 bases that match TRBD2. This CDR3 has 18 amino acids. Germline trimming cut 3 bases from V and 1 base from J; bases unmatched to any gene: 5. Germline V gene lookup returns CDR1 SGHTA and CDR2 FQGNSA. DNA for the CDR3: TGTGCCAGCAGCTTTTTCGGACTAGCGGGAGGTTCCTACAATGAGCAGTTCTTC. Translation gives CASSFFGLAGGSYNEQFF.

The chain links TRBV10-2 to TRBJ1-1; D is unresolved. Trimming shortened V by 0 bases and J by 5 bases, and 13 bases separated the two germline ends. There are 15 residues in the CDR3. The germline gives CDR1 WSHSY, CDR2 SAAADI. The CDR3 reads CASSESGGTKTEAFF. For the CDR3, the DNA is TGCGCCAGCAGTGAGTCGGGAGGAACAAAGACTGAAGCTTTCTTT.

This clonotype was counted only a few times. In DNA form, the CDR3 reads TGTGCCAGTAGCCCGGGACTAGGCCGGTACACCGGGGAGCTGTTTTTT. As protein: CASSPGLGRYTGELFF. The genes are TRBV19 and TRBJ2-2, with 8 bases lining up with TRBD2. This CDR3 contains 16 residues. J was trimmed by 3 bases and V by 6 bases; bases with no gene match: 9. Germline V gene sequence: CDR1 LNHDA, CDR2 SQIVND (reference sequence).

This clonotype was detected only a few times. The chain has TRBV7-2 and TRBJ2-7, with 8 bases lining up with TRBD1. The germline CDR1 and CDR2 sequences are SGHTA and FQGNSA. There are 14 residues in the CDR3. Germline trimming cut 5 bases from V and 4 bases from J; bases unmatched to any gene: 7. The CDR3 here is CASSPPGGLYEQYF. The CDR3 DNA follows: TGTGCCAGCAGCCCTCCAGGGGGCCTGTACGAGCAGTACTTC.